This entry is about one TCR beta chain. The antigen remains unidentified. A second 7 to 11 cycle PCR used barcoded and J-beta primers. TCRdb passed the 5' RACE reads through MiXCR, listing each CDR3 protein once. The sample consists of hundreds of thousands of distinct CDR3 sequences, around half of them appearing once. Each donor gave approximately 9.1 milliliters of peripheral blood. The entry originates in a study of blood T cells in healthy people across ages. Study summary: Capture via template switching afforded approximately one barcoded beta molecule per two T cells. Study-wide findings and caveats: Per million T cells, TCR beta diversity dropped roughly linearly as age increased. Those diversity estimates obtained from one million T cells were thought to be underestimates.

J gave up 7 bases and V 5 bases, and 3 bases lay outside the gene matches. The length of the CDR3 is 11 residues. CDR1 and CDR2 (germline): DFQATT, SNEGSKA (reference sequence). Input material: blood. The TCR comes from a man older than 75 in good health. This chain links TRBV20-1 with TRBJ1-2; 8 nucleotides match TRBD1. This CDR3 is CSAFDRGGYTF. The CDR3 nucleotides are TGCAGTGCTTTCGACAGGGGTGGCTACACCTTC.